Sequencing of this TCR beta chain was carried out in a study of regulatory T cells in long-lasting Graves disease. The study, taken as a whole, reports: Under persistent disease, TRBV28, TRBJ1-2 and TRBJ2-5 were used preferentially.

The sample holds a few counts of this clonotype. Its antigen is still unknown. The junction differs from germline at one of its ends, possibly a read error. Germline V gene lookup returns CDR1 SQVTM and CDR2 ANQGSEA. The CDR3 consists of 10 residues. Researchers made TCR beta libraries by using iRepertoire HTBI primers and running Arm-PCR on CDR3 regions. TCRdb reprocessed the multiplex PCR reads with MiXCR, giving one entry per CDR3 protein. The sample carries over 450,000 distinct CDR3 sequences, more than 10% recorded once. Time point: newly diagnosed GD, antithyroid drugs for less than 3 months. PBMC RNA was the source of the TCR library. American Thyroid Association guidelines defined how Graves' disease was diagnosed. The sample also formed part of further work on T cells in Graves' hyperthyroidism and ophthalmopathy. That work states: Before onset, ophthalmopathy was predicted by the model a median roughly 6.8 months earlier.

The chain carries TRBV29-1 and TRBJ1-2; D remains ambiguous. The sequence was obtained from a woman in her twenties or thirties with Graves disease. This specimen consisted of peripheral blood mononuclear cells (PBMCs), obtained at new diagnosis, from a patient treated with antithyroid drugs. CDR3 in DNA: TGCAGCGTAGCCCAACCCGGATCCGCCTTC. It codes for CSVAQPGSAF. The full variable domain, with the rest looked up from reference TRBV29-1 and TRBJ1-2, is SAVISQKPSRDICQRGTSLTIQCQVDSQVTMMFWYRQQPGQSLTLIATANQGSEATYESGFVIDKFPISRPNLTFSTLTVSNMSPEDSSIYLCSVAQPGSAFGSGTRLTVV.